These 5 T cell receptor beta chains were sequenced from one sample in a study of shared clonotypes between healthy human individuals. Assay used: immunoSEQ multiplex PCR; TCRdb lists only in-frame clones, some missing. In the table there are about 680,000 clones, under 95% of which are singletons. Only CD45RO-negative cells positively selected for CCR7 counted as naive CD8 cells, so terminally differentiated effector memory CD45RA+ cells were excluded. The specimen sequenced was naive CD8+ T cells sorted from blood. The receptors were sampled from a man aged 25 to 40 in good health.

The CDR3 spells CASSPGLAGGPIFEQYF. CDR3 nucleotide sequence: TGTGCCAGCAGCCCGGGACTAGCGGGAGGGCCGATTTTCGAGCAGTACTTC. The V gene is TRBV7-9, the J gene TRBJ2-7; 16 bases are a match to TRBD2. Germline V gives CDR1 SEHNR, CDR2 FQNEAQ (reference sequence). This CDR3 is 17 amino acids long. V dropped 5 bases and J dropped 6; count of bases not matched to a gene: 10.

The V gene is TRBV5-6, the J gene TRBJ2-2; D is possibly TRBD1 (6 bases). V was cut by 0 bases and J by 5 bases, with 14 bases left in between. CDR3 length: 16 amino acids. Germline CDR1 SGHDT, CDR2 YYEEEE. CDR3 bases: TGTGCCAGCAGCTTGGCCGCAGGGGTCGGAACCGGGGAGCTGTTTTTT. It encodes CASSLAAGVGTGELFF.

The chain has TRBV5-4 and TRBJ2-6; 8 positions agree with TRBD1. Losses at the gene ends were 2 bases for V and 2 bases for J; bases not matched to a gene: 6. The CDR3 loop spans 17 amino acids. The germline V gene encodes CDR1 SGHNT and CDR2 YYREEE (reference sequence). This CDR3 is CASSLIQGAPGANVLTF. The CDR3 DNA sequence: TGTGCCAGCAGCTTAATCCAGGGGGCGCCTGGGGCCAACGTCCTGACTTTC. The complete variable domain, with remaining parts taken from reference TRBV5-4 and TRBJ2-6, reads ETGVTQSPTHLIKTRGQQVTLRCSSQSGHNTVSWYQQALGQGPQFIFQYYREEENGRGNFPPRFSGLQFPNYSSELNVNALELDDSALYLCASSLIQGAPGANVLTFGAGSRLTVL.

This rearrangement joins TRBV9 to TRBJ2-7, with TRBD1 matching over 9 bases. This CDR3 contains 14 residues. The V gene end was trimmed by 4 bases and the J gene end by 2 bases; junction bases not matched to a gene: 4. Germline CDR1 and CDR2: SGDLS and YYNGEE. CDR3 sequence: CASSNRDRAYEQYF. The CDR3 DNA follows: TGTGCCAGCAGCAATCGGGACAGGGCCTACGAGCAGTACTTC.

Of note for this clone: The sample has other DNA sequences that encode this CDR3 too. This rearrangement joins TRBV9 to TRBJ2-1; no clear D gene. Germline values: CDR1 SGDLS, CDR2 YYNGEE. The CDR3 has 13 amino acids. V shed 0 bases and J shed 9 bases, with 10 bases lying between them. The chain's CDR3 is CASSVVSLGEQFF. The DNA for the CDR3 is TGTGCCAGCAGCGTAGTGAGCTTGGGTGAGCAGTTCTTC.